Shown below are 6 T cell receptor beta chains from a single sample sequenced in a study of T-cell memory formation after mild COVID-19. TCRdb re-analysed the 5' RACE reads in MiXCR, keeping a single row per CDR3 protein. The table has 25,000 to 30,000 distinct CDR3 sequences, 15% to 20% seen once. The material sequenced was PBMCs or a T cell subset sorted from them (not recorded which). The receptors here all came from an adult who had mild COVID-19 (a few samples of this study predate the infection). Cell type and time point are not known.

This clonotype appeared once. This chain links TRBV11-2 with TRBJ1-1, with a possible D match to TRBD1 (5 bases). V lost 1 base, J lost 4 bases, and 13 bases lay in between. This CDR3 region has 15 residues. From germline, CDR1 is SGHAT and CDR2 FQNNGV. CDR3 sequence: CASSLALSGGTEAFF. In nucleotides, the CDR3 is TGTGCCAGCAGCTTAGCTCTCAGCGGGGGCACTGAAGCTTTCTTT.

Many counts were recorded for this clonotype. CDR3 region: CASTPGQGPTEAFF. The CDR3 DNA follows: TGCGCCAGTACTCCGGGACAGGGTCCCACTGAAGCTTTCTTT. The V gene is TRBV5-1, the J gene TRBJ1-1, with 9 positions matching TRBD1. The length of the CDR3 is 14 residues. Germline CDR1 SGHRS, CDR2 YFSETQ. The J segment lost 4 bases and the V segment lost 8 bases, leaving 9 bases of the junction unmatched.

This sequence joins TRBV12-3 or TRBV12-4 and TRBJ1-1; D gene uncertain. The CDR3 consists of 11 residues. V was pared by 7 bases and J by 6 bases, with 9 bases between. The CDR3 is CASTLGAEAFF. The DNA for the CDR3 is TGTGCCAGCACCCTAGGCGCTGAAGCTTTCTTT.

This clonotype has at least ten counts. The chain has TRBV7-2 and TRBJ1-4; D remains ambiguous. CDR1 and CDR2 from the germline V gene are SGHTA and FQGNSA. Deletions cut 1 base from V and 5 bases from J, with 5 bases between. CDR3 length: 13 residues. Here the CDR3 reads CASSLGRNEKLFF. As DNA, the CDR3 is TGTGCCAGCAGCTTAGGAAGAAATGAAAAACTGTTTTTT.

In this sample, this clonotype turned up many times. The chain recombines TRBV4-3 with TRBJ2-2; 10 bases agree with TRBD2. Germline V gene data show CDR1 as LGHNA and CDR2 as YSLEER. This CDR3 has 15 amino acids. Trimming removed 4 bases from V and 7 bases from J; junction bases left unmatched: 6. The CDR3 coding sequence is TGCGCCAGCAGCCCTCCAGCGGGAGGGAACGGGGAGCTGTTTTTT. Amino acid sequence: CASSPPAGGNGELFF.

This clonotype was seen repeatedly, ten times or more. This sequence joins TRBV20-1 and TRBJ2-1, with TRBD2 matching 9 bases. The V gene's germline CDR1 is DFQATT and CDR2 SNEGSKA (reference sequence). CDR3 length: 14 amino acids. With V trimmed by 1 base and J by 10 bases, 8 bases remained unmatched. The CDR3 coding sequence is TGCAGTGCTAGAGCGGTAGCGGGAGTGGGCGAGCAGTTCTTC. Translation gives CSARAVAGVGEQFF.